The 15 T cell receptor beta chains listed next were all sequenced from one sample in a study of breast tumors, draining lymph nodes, adjacent tissues. TCRdb re-derived calls from the multiplex PCR reads in MiXCR, one entry per CDR3 protein. The data show about 140,000 distinct CDR3 sequences, 32% seen once. Axillary draining lymph nodes of breast cancer patients supplied the node samples. The sample taken for sequencing was axillary lymph node tissue. The receptors shown here come from a female donor with breast cancer. Some clones in this sample may be carry-over from other donors' samples.

Worth noting for this clonotype: A single base separates this from a much larger clone, so it may be a read error. This chain uses TRBV5-5 with TRBJ2-1; tentative D call: TRBD2 (6 bases). Germline-derived CDR1 and CDR2 are SGHKS and YYEKEE (reference sequence). The CDR3 runs to 15 residues. Trimming cost V 3 bases and J 12 bases, with 22 bases left between them. The CDR3 here is CASSSVAAPPWGQFF. CDR3 DNA sequence: TGTGCCAGCAGCTCCGTAGCGGCGCCGCCCTGGGGGCAGTTCTTC. The entire variable domain, with the rest obtained from reference TRBV5-5 and TRBJ2-1, is as follows: DAGVTQSPTHLIKTRGQQVTLRCSPISGHKSVSWYQQVLGQGPQFIFQYYEKEERGRGNFPDRFSARQFPNYSSELNVNALLLGDSALYLCASSSVAAPPWGQFFGPGTRLTVL.

About this clonotype itself: A clone one base away is much larger, so this may be a read error. The chain uses TRBV7-2 and TRBJ2-4; the match to TRBD1 covers 9 bases. This CDR3 contains 18 residues. The germline gives CDR1 SGHTA, CDR2 FQGNSA. CDR3 sequence: CASSLEITGTGPKHIQYF. The DNA of the CDR3 is TGTGCCAGCAGCTTAGAAATTACAGGGACAGGGCCCAAACACATTCAGTACTTC. Looking up the rest from reference TRBV7-2 and TRBJ2-4 gives the full variable domain: GAGVSQSPSNKVTEKGKDVELRCDPISGHTALYWYRQSLGQGLEFLIYFQGNSAPDKSGLPSDRFSAERTGGSVSTLTIQRTQQEDSAVYLCASSLEITGTGPKHIQYFGAGTRLSVL.

The V and J genes are TRBV20-1 and TRBJ2-5; 7 bases match TRBD1. The ends lost 6 bases at V and 4 bases at J; junction bases unmatched: 8. The CDR3 is 13 amino acids. Germline V gives CDR1 DFQATT, CDR2 SNEGSKA (reference sequence). CDR3 loop: CSAPGQAPETQYF. Written as DNA, the CDR3 is TGCAGTGCACCCGGACAGGCCCCAGAGACCCAGTACTTC.

On this clonotype: This CDR3 is missing its conserved last phenylalanine or tryptophan, likely due to a read error. This rearrangement joins TRBV25-1 to TRBJ1-6, with 7 bases matching TRBD1. Looked up from germline, CDR1 is MGHDK and CDR2 is SYGVNS. Losses at the gene ends were 7 bases for V and 4 bases for J; bases not matched to a gene: 4. The CDR3 is 14 residues long. The CDR3 reads CASTETGYNSPLHS. CDR3 bases: TGTGCCAGCACCGAGACAGGGTATAATTCACCCCTCCACTCT.

Worth noting for this clonotype: Without the conserved terminal phenylalanine or tryptophan, this CDR3 likely stems from a read error. No DNA is shown, since the ends of the CDR3 on it are uncertain; the CDR3 is the one TCRdb lists. V gene TRBV2 combines with J gene TRBJ2-5; TRBD1, as called in the table, went unchecked against the DNA. The CDR3 region is 9 residues in length, termini included. CDR1 SNHLY and CDR2 FYNNEI come from the germline V gene. Here the CDR3 reads CASRGQGAL.

Of note for this clonotype: Here the CDR3 omits its conserved ending phenylalanine or tryptophan, so a read error is the likely source. Because the CDR3's place on the DNA is in doubt, the DNA is left out and the CDR3 is given as listed by TCRdb. V is TRBV11-2 and J is TRBJ2-7; no DNA check was done on the table's D call, TRBD2. CDR1 and CDR2 (germline): SGHAT, FQNNGV. Inclusive of both ends, the CDR3 amounts to 8 amino acids. CDR3 amino acids: CASSLGSG.

About this clonotype: A much larger clone lies one base from this, so it may be a read error. The chain has TRBV6-1 and TRBJ1-6; D unclear. V was pared by 6 bases and J by 14 bases, with 17 bases between. There are 13 residues in the CDR3. The germline gives CDR1 MNHNS, CDR2 SASEGT. CDR3 DNA sequence: TGTGCCAGCAGCCCAAAAGGTGGCGTCACCCTCCACTTT. Protein sequence: CASSPKGGVTLHF.

J is TRBJ2-1 and V is TRBV19, with D tentatively TRBD1 (5 bases). Germline CDR1 LNHDA, CDR2 SQIVND (reference sequence). V lost 5 bases and J lost 5, with 16 bases in between. This CDR3 spans 15 amino acids. The CDR3 loop is CASSGSWGHNNEQFF. As DNA, the CDR3 is TGTGCCAGTAGTGGCTCGTGGGGCCATAACAATGAGCAGTTCTTC.

This clonotype was picked up many times. The chain carries TRBV7-8 and TRBJ2-1; no definite D call. V lost 0 bases to trimming and J lost 0 bases, with 12 bases between them. The germline V gene encodes CDR1 SGHVS and CDR2 FQNEAQ. The CDR3 is 17 amino acids. CDR3 residues: CASSLAVAVSSYNEQFF. CDR3 bases: TGTGCCAGCAGCTTAGCTGTCGCGGTTAGCTCCTACAATGAGCAGTTCTTC.

The rearrangement links TRBV7-9 to TRBJ1-4; D not certain. Germline V gives CDR1 SEHNR, CDR2 FQNEAQ (reference sequence). The CDR3 totals 16 residues. Deletions cut 5 bases from V and 0 bases from J, with 13 bases between. The CDR3 region is CASSETSGATNEKLFF. The CDR3 bases are TGTGCCAGCAGCGAGACTAGCGGGGCAACTAATGAAAAACTGTTTTTT. Drawing the rest from reference TRBV7-9 and TRBJ1-4, the complete variable domain is DTGVSQNPRHKITKRGQNVTFRCDPISEHNRLYWYRQTLGQGPEFLTYFQNEAQLEKSRLLSDRFSAERPKGSFSTLEIQRTEQGDSAMYLCASSETSGATNEKLFFGSGTQLSVL.

Ten or more counts support this clonotype. The genes are TRBV2 and TRBJ1-6; D is uncertain. The ends were cut back, 2 bases at V and 6 bases at J, with 11 bases in the middle. Per the germline V gene, CDR1 is SNHLY and CDR2 is FYNNEI. This CDR3 is 15 amino acids long. The CDR3 protein is CASSEKREGNSPLHF. CDR3 DNA: TGTGCCAGCAGTGAAAAGAGGGAGGGTAATTCACCCCTCCACTTT.

This clonotype was seen a single time. V and J are TRBV7-2 and TRBJ2-5, with 16 bases that match TRBD2. This CDR3 is built from 19 residues. CDR1 SGHTA and CDR2 FQGNSA come from the germline V gene. V shed 0 bases and J 3 bases; nucleotides not matched to a gene: 7. The CDR3 nucleotides read TGTGCCAGCAGCTTAGCTGGCGGGACTAGCGGGGGGGCCGAAGAGACCCAGTACTTC. Its protein product is CASSLAGGTSGGAEETQYF.

The chain links TRBV27 to TRBJ2-1, with D perhaps TRBD2 (5 bases). The CDR3 loop spans 14 amino acids. Germline CDR1 is MNHEY and CDR2 is SMNVEV (reference sequence). The V end was cut by 5 bases, the J end by 7 bases, with 15 bases between. The CDR3, as DNA: TGTGCCAGCAGTCGGGGAACGTTAAAGAATGAGCAGTTCTTC. Amino acid sequence: CASSRGTLKNEQFF.

In this sample, this clonotype turned up many times. The V call is TRBV6-4, the J call TRBJ1-2, with a possible D match to TRBD1 (5 bases). Germline CDR1 reads MRHNA; CDR2 reads SNTAGT. Between the trimmed V and J ends, which lost 0 bases and 8 bases, there was a span of 13 bases. The CDR3 is made up of 14 amino acids. The CDR3 reads CASSDSWGAGGYTF. The CDR3 coding sequence is TGTGCCAGCAGTGACTCGTGGGGCGCGGGGGGCTACACCTTC.

This clonotype was seen at least ten times. The chain is built from TRBV7-3 and TRBJ2-1, with 10 bases matching TRBD1. The trim removed 2 bases at V and 6 bases at J, leaving 7 bases unmatched. CDR1 is SGHTA and CDR2 is FQGTGA in the germline V gene. This CDR3 spans 16 amino acids. CDR3 bases: TGTGCCAGCAGCTTACGTGGGACAGGGGATGGCAATGAGCAGTTCTTC. Its translation is CASSLRGTGDGNEQFF.